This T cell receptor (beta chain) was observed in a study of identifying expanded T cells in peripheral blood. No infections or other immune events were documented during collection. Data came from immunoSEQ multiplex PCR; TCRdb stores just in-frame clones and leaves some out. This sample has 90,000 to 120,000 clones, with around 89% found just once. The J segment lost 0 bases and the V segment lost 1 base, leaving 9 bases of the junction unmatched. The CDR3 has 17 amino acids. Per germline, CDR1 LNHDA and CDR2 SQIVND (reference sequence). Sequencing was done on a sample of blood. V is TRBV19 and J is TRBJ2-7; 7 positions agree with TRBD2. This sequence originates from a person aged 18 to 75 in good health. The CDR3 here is CASSIVSSGASSYEQYF. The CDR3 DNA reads TGTGCCAGTAGTATAGTTTCAAGCGGGGCCTCCTCCTACGAGCAGTACTTC.